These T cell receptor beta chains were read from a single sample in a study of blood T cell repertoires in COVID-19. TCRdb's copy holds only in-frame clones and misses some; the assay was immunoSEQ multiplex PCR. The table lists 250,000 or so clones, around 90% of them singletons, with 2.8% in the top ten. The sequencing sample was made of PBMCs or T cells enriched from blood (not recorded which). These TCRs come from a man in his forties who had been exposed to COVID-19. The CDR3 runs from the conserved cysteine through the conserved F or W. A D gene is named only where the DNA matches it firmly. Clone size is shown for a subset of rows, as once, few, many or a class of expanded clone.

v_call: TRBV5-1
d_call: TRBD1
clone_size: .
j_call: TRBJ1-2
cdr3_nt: TGCGCCAGCAGCCCCGGGACAGATGGCTACACCTTC
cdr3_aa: CASSPGTDGYTF

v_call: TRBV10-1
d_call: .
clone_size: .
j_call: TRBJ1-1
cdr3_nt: TGCGCCAGCAGTGAGCAGGGGAACACTGAAGCTTTCTTT
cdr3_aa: CASSEQGNTEAFF

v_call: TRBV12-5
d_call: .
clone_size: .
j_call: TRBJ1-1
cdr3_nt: TGTGCTAGTGGTTCCACAACTAAACCAGGGGCTGAAGCTTTCTTT
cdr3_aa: CASGSTTKPGAEAFF

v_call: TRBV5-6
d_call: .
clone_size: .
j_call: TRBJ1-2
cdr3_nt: TGTGCCAGCAGCTGGAGGGGAGGCTACACCTTC
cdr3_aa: CASSWRGGYTF

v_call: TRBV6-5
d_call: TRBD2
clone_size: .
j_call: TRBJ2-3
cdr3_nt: TGTGCCAGCAGCTTAGCGGGAGGAGTGGATACGCAGTATTTT
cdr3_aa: CASSLAGGVDTQYF

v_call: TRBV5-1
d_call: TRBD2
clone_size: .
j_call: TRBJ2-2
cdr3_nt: TGCGCCAGCAGCTTGGTAGCGGGAGCCCCCGGGGAGCTGTTTTTT
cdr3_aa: CASSLVAGAPGELFF

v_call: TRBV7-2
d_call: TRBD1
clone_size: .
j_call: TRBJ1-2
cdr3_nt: TGTGCCAGCAGCTTAGAAGGGACAGGGAAGGGTGGCTACACCTTC
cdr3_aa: CASSLEGTGKGGYTF

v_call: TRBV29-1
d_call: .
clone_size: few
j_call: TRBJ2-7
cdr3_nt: TGCAGCGTTGAATGGCGGGATGGCCCCTACGAGCAGTACTTC
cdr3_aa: CSVEWRDGPYEQYF

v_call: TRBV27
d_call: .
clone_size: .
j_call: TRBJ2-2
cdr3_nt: TGTGCCAGCAAACTACAGGGAGGGCCCGGGGAGCTGTTTTTT
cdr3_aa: CASKLQGGPGELFF

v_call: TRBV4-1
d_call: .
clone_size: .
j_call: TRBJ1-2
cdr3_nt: TGCGCCAGCAGCCAAGAAATTACGGGGGGCGCTCATGGCTACACCTTC
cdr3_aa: CASSQEITGGAHGYTF

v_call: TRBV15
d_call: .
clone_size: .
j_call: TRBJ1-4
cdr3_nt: TGTGCCACCAGCAGTGGAGGACGGGAAAATGAAAAACTGTTTTTT
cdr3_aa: CATSSGGRENEKLFF

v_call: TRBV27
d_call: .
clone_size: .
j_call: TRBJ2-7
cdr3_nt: TGTGCCACCCAACGAGAATGGGGGCCAACCTACGAGCAGTACTTC
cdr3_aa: CATQREWGPTYEQYF

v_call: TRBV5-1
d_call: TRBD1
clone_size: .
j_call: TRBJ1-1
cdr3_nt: TGCGCCAGCAGCTCCCCCTTAGGACAGGGGGGACCTGAAGCTTTCTTT
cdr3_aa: CASSSPLGQGGPEAFF

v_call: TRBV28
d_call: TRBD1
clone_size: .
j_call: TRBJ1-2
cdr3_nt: TGTGCCATCTGGGACAGGGAGGGAGGCTACACCTTC
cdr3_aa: CAIWDREGGYTF

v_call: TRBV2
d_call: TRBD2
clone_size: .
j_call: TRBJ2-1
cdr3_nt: TGTGCCAGCAGAGCGACTAGCGGGAGGGGGTACAATGAGCAGTTCTTC
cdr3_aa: CASRATSGRGYNEQFF

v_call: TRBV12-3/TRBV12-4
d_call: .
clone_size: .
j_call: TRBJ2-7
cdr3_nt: TGTGCCAGCAGTTTACTCGGTCTCTACGAGCAGTACTTC
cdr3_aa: CASSLLGLYEQYF

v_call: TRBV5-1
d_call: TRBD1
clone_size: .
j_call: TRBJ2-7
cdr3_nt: TGCGCCAGCAGTTTTTCAGTGGGACAGGGGTCCGAGCAGTACTTC
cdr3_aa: CASSFSVGQGSEQYF

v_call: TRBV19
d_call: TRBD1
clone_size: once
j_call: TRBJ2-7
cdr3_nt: TGTGCCAGTAGTGCCGGGACAGGGGTCGAGCAGTACTTC
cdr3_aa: CASSAGTGVEQYF

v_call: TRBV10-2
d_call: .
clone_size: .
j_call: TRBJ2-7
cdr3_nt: TGCGCCAGCAGGGCTGACACCTACGAGCAGTACTTC
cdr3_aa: CASRADTYEQYF

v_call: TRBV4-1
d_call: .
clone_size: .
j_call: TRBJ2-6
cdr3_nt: TGCGCCAGCAGCCAAATGGGGGCAGGTGGGGCCAACGTCCTGACTTTC
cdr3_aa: CASSQMGAGGANVLTF

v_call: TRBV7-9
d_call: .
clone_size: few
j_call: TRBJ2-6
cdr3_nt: TGTGCCAGCAGCTTAGTAGGACTAGGGGCCAACGTCCTGACTTTC
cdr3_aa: CASSLVGLGANVLTF

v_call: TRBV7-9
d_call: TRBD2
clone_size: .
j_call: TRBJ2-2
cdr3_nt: TGTGCCAGCAGATTAACTAGCGGGAGTACCGGGGAGCTGTTTTTT
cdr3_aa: CASRLTSGSTGELFF

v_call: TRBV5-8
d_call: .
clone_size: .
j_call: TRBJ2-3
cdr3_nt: TGTGCCAGCAGCTTGCCAGGGGTCCGAGATACGCAGTATTTT
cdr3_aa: CASSLPGVRDTQYF

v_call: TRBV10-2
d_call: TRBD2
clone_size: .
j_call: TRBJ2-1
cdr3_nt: TGCGCCAGCAGTGAGTCGCCCCGTACTAGCGGGGGGTACAATGAGCAGTTCTTC
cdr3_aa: CASSESPRTSGGYNEQFF